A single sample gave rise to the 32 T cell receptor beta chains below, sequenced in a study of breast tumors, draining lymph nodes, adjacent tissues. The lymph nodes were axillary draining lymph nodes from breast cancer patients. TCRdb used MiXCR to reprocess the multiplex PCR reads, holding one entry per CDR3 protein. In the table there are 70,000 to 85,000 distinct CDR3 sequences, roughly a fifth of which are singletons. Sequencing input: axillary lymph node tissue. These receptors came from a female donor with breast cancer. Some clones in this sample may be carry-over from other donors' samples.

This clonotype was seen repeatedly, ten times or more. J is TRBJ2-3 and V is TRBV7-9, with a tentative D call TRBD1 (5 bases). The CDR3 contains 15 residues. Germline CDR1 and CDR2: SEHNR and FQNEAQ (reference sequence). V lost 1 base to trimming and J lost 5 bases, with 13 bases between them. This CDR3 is CASSLGSQGIDTQYF. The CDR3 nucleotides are TGTGCCAGCAGCTTAGGATCCCAGGGTATAGATACGCAGTATTTT.

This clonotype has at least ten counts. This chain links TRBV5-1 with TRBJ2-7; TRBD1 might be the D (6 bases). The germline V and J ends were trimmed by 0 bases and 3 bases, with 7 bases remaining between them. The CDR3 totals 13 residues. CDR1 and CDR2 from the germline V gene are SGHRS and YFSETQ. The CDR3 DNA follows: TGCGCCAGCAGCTTGGGACAGGTCTACGAGCAGTACTTC. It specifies CASSLGQVYEQYF.

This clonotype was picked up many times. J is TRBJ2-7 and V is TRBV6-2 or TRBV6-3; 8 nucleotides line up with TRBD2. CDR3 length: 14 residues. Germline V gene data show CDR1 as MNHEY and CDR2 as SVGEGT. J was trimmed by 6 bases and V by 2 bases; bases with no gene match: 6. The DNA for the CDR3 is TGTGCCAGCAGTTACCCGGCGGGGGGCCCCGAGCAGTACTTC. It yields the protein CASSYPAGGPEQYF.

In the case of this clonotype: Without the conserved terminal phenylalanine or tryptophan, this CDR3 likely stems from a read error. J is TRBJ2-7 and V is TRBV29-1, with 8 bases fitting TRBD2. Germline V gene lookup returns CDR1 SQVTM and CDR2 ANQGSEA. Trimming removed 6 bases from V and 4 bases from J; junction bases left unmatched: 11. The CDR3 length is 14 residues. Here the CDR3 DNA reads TGCAGCGTGGCCGCAGCGGGAGCTCGATACGAGCAGTACCTC. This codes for CSVAAAGARYEQYL.

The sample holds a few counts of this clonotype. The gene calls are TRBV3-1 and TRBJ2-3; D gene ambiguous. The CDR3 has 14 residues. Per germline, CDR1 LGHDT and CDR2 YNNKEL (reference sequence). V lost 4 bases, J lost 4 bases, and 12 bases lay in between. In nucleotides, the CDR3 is TGTGCCAGCAGCCGGAGCGCCCCTCCAGATACGCAGTATTTT. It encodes CASSRSAPPDTQYF.

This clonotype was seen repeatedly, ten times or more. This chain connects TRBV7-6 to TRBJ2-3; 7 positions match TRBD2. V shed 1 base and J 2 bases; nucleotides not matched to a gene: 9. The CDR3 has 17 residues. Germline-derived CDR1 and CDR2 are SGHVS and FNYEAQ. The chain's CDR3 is CASSLESGGPPTDTQYF. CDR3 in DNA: TGTGCCAGCAGCTTAGAGTCGGGAGGTCCCCCCACAGATACGCAGTATTTT.

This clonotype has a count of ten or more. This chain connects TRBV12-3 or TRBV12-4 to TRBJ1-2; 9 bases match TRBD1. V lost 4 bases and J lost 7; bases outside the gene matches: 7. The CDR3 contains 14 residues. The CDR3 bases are TGTGCCAGCAGTTCCGGGACAGGGCTTGGTGGCTACACCTTC. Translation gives CASSSGTGLGGYTF.

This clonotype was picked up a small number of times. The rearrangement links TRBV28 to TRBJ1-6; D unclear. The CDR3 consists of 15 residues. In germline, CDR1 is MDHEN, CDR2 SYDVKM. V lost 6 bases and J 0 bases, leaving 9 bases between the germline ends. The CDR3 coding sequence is TGTGCCAGCAGACCCCCTGGCTCCTATAATTCACCCCTCCACTTT. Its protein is CASRPPGSYNSPLHF.

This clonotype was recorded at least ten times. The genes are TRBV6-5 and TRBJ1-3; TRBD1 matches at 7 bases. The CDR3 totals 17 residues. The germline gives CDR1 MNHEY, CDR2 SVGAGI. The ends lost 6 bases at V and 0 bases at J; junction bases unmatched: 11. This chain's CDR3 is CASRRGLVGTSGNTIYF. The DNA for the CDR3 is TGTGCCAGCAGGAGGGGGCTCGTAGGGACCTCTGGAAACACCATATATTTT.

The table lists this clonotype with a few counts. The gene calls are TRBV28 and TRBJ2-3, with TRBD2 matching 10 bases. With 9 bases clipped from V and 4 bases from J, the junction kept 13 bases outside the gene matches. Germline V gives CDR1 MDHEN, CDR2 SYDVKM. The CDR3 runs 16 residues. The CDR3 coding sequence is TGTGCCAGTCACAGGGTAGCGGGAGGATTCCCAGATACGCAGTATTTT. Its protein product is CASHRVAGGFPDTQYF.

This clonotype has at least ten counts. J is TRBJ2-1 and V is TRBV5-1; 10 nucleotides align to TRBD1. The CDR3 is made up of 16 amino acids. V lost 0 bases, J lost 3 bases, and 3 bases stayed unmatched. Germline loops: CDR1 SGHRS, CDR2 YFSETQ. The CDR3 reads CASSLEGTGVYNEQFF. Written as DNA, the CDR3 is TGCGCCAGCAGCTTGGAGGGGACAGGGGTCTACAATGAGCAGTTCTTC.

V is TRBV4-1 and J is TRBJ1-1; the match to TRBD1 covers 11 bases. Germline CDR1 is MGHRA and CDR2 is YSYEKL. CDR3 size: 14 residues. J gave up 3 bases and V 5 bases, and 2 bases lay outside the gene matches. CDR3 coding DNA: TGCGCCAGCAGCTTGGGACAGGGGGACACTGAAGCTTTCTTT. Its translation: CASSLGQGDTEAFF.

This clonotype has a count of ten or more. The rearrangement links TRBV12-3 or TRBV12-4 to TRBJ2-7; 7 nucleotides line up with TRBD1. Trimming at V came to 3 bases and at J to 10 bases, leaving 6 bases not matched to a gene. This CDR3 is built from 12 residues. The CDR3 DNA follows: TGTGCCAGCAGTTTCGGGACAGACAAACAGTACTTC. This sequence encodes CASSFGTDKQYF.

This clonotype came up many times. As DNA, the CDR3 is TGCAGTGCTAGAGAGGGACTAGCGGCGGCCTACGAGCAGTACTTC. Protein product: CSAREGLAAAYEQYF. This sequence joins TRBV20-1 and TRBJ2-7, with 11 bases fitting TRBD2. With V trimmed by 0 bases and J by 2 bases, 3 bases remained unmatched. Germline loops: CDR1 DFQATT, CDR2 SNEGSKA (reference sequence). This CDR3 is built from 15 residues.

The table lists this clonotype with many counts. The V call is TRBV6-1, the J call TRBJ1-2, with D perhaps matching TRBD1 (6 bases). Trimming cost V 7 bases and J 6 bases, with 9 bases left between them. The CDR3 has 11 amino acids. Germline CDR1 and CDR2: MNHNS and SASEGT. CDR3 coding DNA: TGTGCCAGCACCCAGGGGAATGGCTACACCTTC. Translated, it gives CASTQGNGYTF.

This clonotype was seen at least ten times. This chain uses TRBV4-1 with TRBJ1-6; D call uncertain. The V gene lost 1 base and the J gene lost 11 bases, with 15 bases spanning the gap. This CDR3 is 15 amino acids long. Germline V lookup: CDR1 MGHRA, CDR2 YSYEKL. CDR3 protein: CASSQAGRLEAPLHF. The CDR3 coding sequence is TGCGCCAGCAGCCAAGCCGGCAGGCTAGAGGCACCCCTCCACTTT.

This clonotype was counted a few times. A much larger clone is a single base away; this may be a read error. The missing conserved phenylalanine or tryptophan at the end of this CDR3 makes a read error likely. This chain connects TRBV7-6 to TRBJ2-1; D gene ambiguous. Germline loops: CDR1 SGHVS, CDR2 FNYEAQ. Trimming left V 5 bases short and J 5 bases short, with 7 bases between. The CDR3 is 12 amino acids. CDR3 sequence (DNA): TGTGCCAGCAGCCGACCTAACAATGAGCAGTTCCTC. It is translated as CASSRPNNEQFL.

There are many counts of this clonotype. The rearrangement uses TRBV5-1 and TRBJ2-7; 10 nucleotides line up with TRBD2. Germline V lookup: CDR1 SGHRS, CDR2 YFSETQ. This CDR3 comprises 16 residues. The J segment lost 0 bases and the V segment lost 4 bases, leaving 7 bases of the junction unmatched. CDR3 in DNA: TGCGCCAGCAGCGTAGCGGGAGGCGCCCGCTCCTACGAGCAGTACTTC. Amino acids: CASSVAGGARSYEQYF.

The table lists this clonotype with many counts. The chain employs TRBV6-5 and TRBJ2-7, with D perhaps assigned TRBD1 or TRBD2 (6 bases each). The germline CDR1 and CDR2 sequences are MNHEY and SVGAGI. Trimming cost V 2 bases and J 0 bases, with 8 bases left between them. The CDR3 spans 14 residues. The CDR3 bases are TGTGCCAGCAGTTACGGGGGGCACTCCTACGAGCAGTACTTC. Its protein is CASSYGGHSYEQYF.

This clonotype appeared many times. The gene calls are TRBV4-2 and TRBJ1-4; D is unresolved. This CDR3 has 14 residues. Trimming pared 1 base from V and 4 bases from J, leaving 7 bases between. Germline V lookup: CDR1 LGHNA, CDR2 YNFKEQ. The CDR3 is CASSQGQINEKLFF. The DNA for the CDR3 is TGTGCCAGCAGCCAAGGGCAGATTAATGAAAAACTGTTTTTT.

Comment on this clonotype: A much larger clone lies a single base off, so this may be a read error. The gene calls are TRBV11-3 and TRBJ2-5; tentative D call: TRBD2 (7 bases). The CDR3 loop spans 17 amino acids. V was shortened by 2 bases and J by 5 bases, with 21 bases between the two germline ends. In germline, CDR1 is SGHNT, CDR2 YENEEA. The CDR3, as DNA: TGTGCCAGCAGCTTATGCGGACTAGGGGGAATTGGGGAGACCCAGTACTTC. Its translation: CASSLCGLGGIGETQYF.

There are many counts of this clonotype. The CDR3 is CASSSGWSGYTF. The DNA of the CDR3 is TGTGCCAGCAGCTCAGGTTGGAGTGGCTACACCTTC. The chain couples TRBV7-9 to TRBJ1-2; no clear D. CDR1 SEHNR and CDR2 FQNEAQ come from the germline V gene (reference sequence). The CDR3 has 12 residues. Trimming cost V 4 bases and J 7 bases, with 10 bases left between them.

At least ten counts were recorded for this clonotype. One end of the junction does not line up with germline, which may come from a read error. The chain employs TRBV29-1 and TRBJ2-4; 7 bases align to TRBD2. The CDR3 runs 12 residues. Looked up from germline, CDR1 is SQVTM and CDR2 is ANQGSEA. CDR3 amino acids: CSVGLAQNIQYF. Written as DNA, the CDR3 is TGCAGCGTTGGACTAGCCCAAAACATTCAGTACTTC.

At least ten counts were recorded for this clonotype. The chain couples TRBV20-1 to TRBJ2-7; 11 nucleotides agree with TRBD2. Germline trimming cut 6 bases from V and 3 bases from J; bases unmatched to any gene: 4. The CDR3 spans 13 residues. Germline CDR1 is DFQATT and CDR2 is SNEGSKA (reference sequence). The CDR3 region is CSAKLAGDYEQYF. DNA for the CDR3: TGCAGTGCCAAACTAGCGGGAGACTACGAGCAGTACTTC.

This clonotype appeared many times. The CDR3: CASSITSYEQYF. As DNA, the CDR3 is TGTGCCAGTAGTATAACCTCCTACGAGCAGTACTTC. The chain links TRBV19 to TRBJ2-7; D is unclear. Per the germline V gene, CDR1 is LNHDA and CDR2 is SQIVND (reference sequence). The CDR3 contains 12 residues. The germline V and J ends were trimmed by 2 bases and 0 bases, with 2 bases remaining between them.

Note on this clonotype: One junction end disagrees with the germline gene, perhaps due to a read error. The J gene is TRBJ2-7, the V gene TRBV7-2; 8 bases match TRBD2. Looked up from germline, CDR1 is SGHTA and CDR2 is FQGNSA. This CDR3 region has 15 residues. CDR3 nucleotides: TGCGCCAGCAGGGAGGGTGGCGGGGGGCCCTACGAGCAGTACTTC. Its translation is CASREGGGGPYEQYF. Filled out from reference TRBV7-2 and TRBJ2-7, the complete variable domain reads GAGVSQSPSNKVTEKGKDVELRCDPISGHTALYWYRQSLGQGLEFLIYFQGNSAPDKSGLPSDRFSAERTGGSVSTLTIQRTQQEDSAVYLCASREGGGGPYEQYFGPGTRLTVT.

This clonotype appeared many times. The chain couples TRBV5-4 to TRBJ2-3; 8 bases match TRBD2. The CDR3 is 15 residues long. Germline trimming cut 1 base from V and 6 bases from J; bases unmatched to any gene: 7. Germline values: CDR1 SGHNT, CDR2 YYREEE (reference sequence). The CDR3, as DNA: TGTGCCAGCAGCTTGAACAGCGGGAGAGCGGATACGCAGTATTTT. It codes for CASSLNSGRADTQYF.

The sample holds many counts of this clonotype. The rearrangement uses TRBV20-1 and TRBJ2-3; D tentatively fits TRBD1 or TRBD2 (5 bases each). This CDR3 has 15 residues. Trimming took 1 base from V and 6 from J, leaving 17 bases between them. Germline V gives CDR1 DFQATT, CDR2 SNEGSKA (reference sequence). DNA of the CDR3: TGCAGTGCTAGAGCCGGGATGGGGGAAGTGGATACGCAGTATTTT. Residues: CSARAGMGEVDTQYF.

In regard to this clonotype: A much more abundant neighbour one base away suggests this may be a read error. CDR3 nucleotide sequence: TGTGCCAGCAGCCAAGGTAGCGGGAGTGAAAATGGGCAGTTCTTC. Protein: CASSQGSGSENGQFF. This rearrangement joins TRBV4-2 to TRBJ2-1, with 9 bases matching TRBD2. This CDR3 has 15 residues. CDR1 LGHNA and CDR2 YNFKEQ come from the germline V gene.

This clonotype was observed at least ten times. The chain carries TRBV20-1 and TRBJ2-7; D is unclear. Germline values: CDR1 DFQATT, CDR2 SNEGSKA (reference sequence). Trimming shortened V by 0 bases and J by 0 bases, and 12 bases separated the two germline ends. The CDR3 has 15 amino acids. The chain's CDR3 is CSARDKGLYSYEQYF. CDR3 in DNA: TGCAGTGCTAGAGATAAGGGCCTTTACTCCTACGAGCAGTACTTC.

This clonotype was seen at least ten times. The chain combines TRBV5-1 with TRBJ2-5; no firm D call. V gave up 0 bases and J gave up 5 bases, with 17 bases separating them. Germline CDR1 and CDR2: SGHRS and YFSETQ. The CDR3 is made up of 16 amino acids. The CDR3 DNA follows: TGCGCCAGCAGCTTGGAAGGATCCCTGATGCGGGAGACCCAGTACTTC. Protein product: CASSLEGSLMRETQYF.

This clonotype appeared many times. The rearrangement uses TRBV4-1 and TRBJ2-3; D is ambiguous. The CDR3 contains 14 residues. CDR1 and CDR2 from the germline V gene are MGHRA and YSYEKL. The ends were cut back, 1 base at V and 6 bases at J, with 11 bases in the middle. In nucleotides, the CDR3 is TGCGCCAGCAGCCAAGCCCCCTCCTTCGATACGCAGTATTTT. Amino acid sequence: CASSQAPSFDTQYF.